A single sample gave rise to the 17 T cell receptor beta chains below, sequenced in a study of cytomegalovirus exposure and HLA in healthy donors. The PCR used 60 Vbeta and 13 Jbeta primers. The repertoire was sequenced with immunoSEQ multiplex PCR; TCRdb's copy has only in-frame clones and lacks some. The sample comprises roughly 100,000 clones, roughly four fifths of which are singletons, and roughly 3.4% rests with the top ten. Source material: PBMCs. The receptors come from a man aged 25 to 45 in good health and CMV-seropositive.

The chain employs TRBV28 and TRBJ1-1, with D possibly being TRBD1 (5 bases). Trimming removed 6 bases from V and 6 bases from J, with 11 bases in between. Germline V gene data show CDR1 as MDHEN and CDR2 as SYDVKM. The CDR3 length is 12 residues. CDR3 amino acids: CASRQALSEAFF. The CDR3 region has the DNA TGTGCCAGCAGACAGGCCCTTTCTGAAGCTTTCTTT.

The rearrangement joins TRBV10-1 to TRBJ2-2; perhaps TRBD1 as D (6 bases). The CDR3 is made up of 16 amino acids. The V end was cut by 2 bases, the J end by 5 bases, with 15 bases between. Germline CDR1 is WNHNN and CDR2 is SYGVQD (reference sequence). The chain's CDR3 is CASSENRGQKTGELFF. The DNA for the CDR3 is TGCGCCAGCAGTGAGAACCGTGGACAGAAAACCGGGGAGCTGTTTTTT.

The chain has TRBV14 and TRBJ1-4; 7 nucleotides match TRBD1. J was trimmed by 0 bases and V by 5 bases; bases with no gene match: 12. Germline CDR1 reads SGHDN; CDR2 reads FVKESK. This CDR3 has 18 amino acids. CDR3 region: CASSGRQTGTATNEKLFF. The CDR3 DNA is TGTGCCAGCAGCGGACGACAAACCGGGACAGCAACTAATGAAAAACTGTTTTTT.

Regarding this clone: Distinct nucleotide sequences in the sample also encode this CDR3. The V and J genes are TRBV5-4 and TRBJ2-7; 7 nucleotides line up with TRBD2. V shed 1 base, J shed 3 bases, and the junction held 4 bases outside the gene matches. The CDR3 runs 14 residues. Germline V gives CDR1 SGHNT, CDR2 YYREEE (reference sequence). The CDR3 spells CASSLRQRDYEQYF. The CDR3 nucleotides read TGTGCCAGCAGCTTGCGCCAGCGGGACTACGAGCAGTACTTC.

This chain joins TRBV28 and TRBJ1-2; the D is unclear. The CDR3 sequence is 11 residues long. Trimming took 7 bases from V and 9 from J, leaving 12 bases between them. In germline, CDR1 is MDHEN, CDR2 SYDVKM. CDR3 in amino acids: CASTSTLSYTF. CDR3 nucleotide sequence: TGTGCCAGCACCTCTACTCTGAGCTACACCTTC.

The J gene is TRBJ2-6, the V gene TRBV2, with D possibly being TRBD1 (7 bases). The CDR3 has 13 residues. Trimming removed 8 bases from V and 9 bases from J, with 14 bases in between. Per the germline V gene, CDR1 is SNHLY and CDR2 is FYNNEI. CDR3 sequence reads: CASGQGGVNVLTF. The CDR3 nucleotides are TGTGCCAGCGGGCAGGGGGGTGTCAACGTCCTGACTTTC.

J is TRBJ1-3 and V is TRBV5-1, with D unclear. The CDR3 covers 15 residues. Trimming took off 4 bases at V and 0 bases at J, with 11 bases between the two ends. Germline V CDR1 and CDR2: SGHRS, YFSETQ. Here the CDR3 reads CASSPGLTSGNTIYF. CDR3 nucleotides: TGCGCCAGCAGCCCCGGACTGACCTCTGGAAACACCATATATTTT.

This clone has just a few counts. A junction boundary mismatches the germline segment, possibly from a read error. Other DNA variants within this sample encode the same CDR3. This rearrangement joins TRBV7-9 to TRBJ2-7; D is perhaps TRBD1 (5 bases). This CDR3 is 12 amino acids long. Germline-derived CDR1 and CDR2 are SEHNR and FQNEAQ (reference sequence). In DNA, the CDR3 is TGTTCCAGCAGCTTACAGGCCTACGAGCAGTACTTC. It specifies CSSSLQAYEQYF.

The chain is built from TRBV6-6 and TRBJ1-2, with D perhaps TRBD1 (5 bases). Germline V gene lookup returns CDR1 MNHNY and CDR2 SVGAGI (reference sequence). Trimming removed 7 bases from V and 4 bases from J, with 16 bases in between. This CDR3 comprises 14 residues. CDR3 nucleotide sequence: TGTGCCAGCACCCCCGGGGGGAGCGGCTATGGCTACACCTTC. The encoded protein is CASTPGGSGYGYTF.

The chain uses TRBV5-1 and TRBJ2-3; 10 bases match TRBD2. V shed 0 bases, J shed 0 bases, and the junction held 4 bases outside the gene matches. The CDR3 extends over 17 amino acids. Germline CDR1 and CDR2: SGHRS and YFSETQ. The CDR3 region has the DNA TGCGCCAGCAGCTTGGAACTAGCGGGACCTAGCACAGATACGCAGTATTTT. Protein product: CASSLELAGPSTDTQYF. The variable domain in full, with the rest retrieved from reference TRBV5-1 and TRBJ2-3, is KAGVTQTPRYLIKTRGQQVTLSCSPISGHRSVSWYQQTPGQGLQFLFEYFSETQRNKGNFPGRFSGRQFSNSRSEMNVSTLELGDSALYLCASSLELAGPSTDTQYFGPGTRLTVL.

CDR3 protein: CASSLPTSGGNNEQFF. CDR3 nucleotides: TGTGCCAGCTCACTTCCGACTAGCGGGGGGAACAATGAGCAGTTCTTC. This chain connects TRBV18 to TRBJ2-1, with 13 bases that match TRBD2. Germline V gives CDR1 KGHSH, CDR2 LQKENI. V shed 4 bases and J 5 bases; nucleotides not matched to a gene: 5. The CDR3 extends over 16 amino acids.

The chain is built from TRBV27 and TRBJ2-2; TRBD2 matches at 15 bases. CDR1 and CDR2 (germline): MNHEY, SMNVEV (reference sequence). The CDR3 length is 19 residues. Trimming took 4 bases from V and 4 from J; bases not matched to a gene: 10. The CDR3 loop is CASSSLGLAGGRGTGELFF. Written as DNA, the CDR3 is TGTGCCAGCAGTTCCCTCGGACTAGCGGGAGGGCGGGGCACCGGGGAGCTGTTTTTT.

This chain joins TRBV4-3 and TRBJ2-1, with D tentatively TRBD2 (7 bases). Trimming pared 0 bases from V and 8 bases from J, leaving 17 bases between. This CDR3 is built from 16 residues. CDR1 and CDR2 from the germline V gene are LGHNA and YSLEER. In DNA, the CDR3 is TGCGCCAGCAGCCAAGATCGGATGGGGGGGGCGGATGAGCAGTTCTTC. Amino acids: CASSQDRMGGADEQFF.

The count of this clone is one. V gene TRBV28 combines with J gene TRBJ2-7; the D gene is possibly TRBD1 (5 bases). CDR3 length equals 14 residues. Trimming took off 3 bases at V and 0 bases at J, with 9 bases between the two ends. From germline, CDR1 is MDHEN and CDR2 SYDVKM. CDR3 nucleotide sequence: TGTGCCAGCAGTTTGACAGTGTTCTCCTACGAGCAGTACTTC. As protein: CASSLTVFSYEQYF. The whole variable domain, remainder taken from reference TRBV28 and TRBJ2-7, is DVKVTQSSRYLVKRTGEKVFLECVQDMDHENMFWYRQDPGLGLRLIYFSYDVKMKEKGDIPEGYSVSREKKERFSLILESASTNQTSMYLCASSLTVFSYEQYFGPGTRLTVT.

To note about this clone: Distinct nucleotide sequences in the sample also encode this CDR3. This rearrangement joins TRBV5-4 to TRBJ2-1; 7 bases agree with TRBD2. This CDR3 is 14 amino acids long. Germline V gene lookup returns CDR1 SGHNT and CDR2 YYREEE (reference sequence). With V trimmed by 4 bases and J by 5 bases, 6 bases remained unmatched. CDR3 sequence reads: CASSPLGLDNEQFF. CDR3 DNA sequence: TGTGCCAGCAGCCCCCTTGGACTAGACAATGAGCAGTTCTTC.

The CDR3 loop reads CSVEGTSGLTYNEQFF. The CDR3 bases are TGCAGCGTTGAAGGGACTAGCGGCCTGACCTACAATGAGCAGTTCTTC. J is TRBJ2-1 and V is TRBV29-1; 10 bases map to TRBD2. Per the germline V gene, CDR1 is SQVTM and CDR2 is ANQGSEA. V was clipped by 1 base and J by 2 bases; unmatched bases: 5. This CDR3 has 16 amino acids.

The gene calls are TRBV19 and TRBJ2-1; 11 nucleotides align to TRBD2. Germline loops: CDR1 LNHDA, CDR2 SQIVND (reference sequence). This CDR3 has 14 amino acids. The V segment lost 8 bases and the J segment 5 bases; nucleotides outside the gene matches: 5. The CDR3 sequence is CASHIAGGHNEQFF. CDR3 DNA: TGTGCCAGTCATATAGCGGGAGGGCACAATGAGCAGTTCTTC.